This T cell receptor beta chain was identified during a study of early T cells in non-severe SARS-CoV-2 infection. Each cDNA molecule carried a unique molecular identifier. Each CDR3 protein gets one entry after TCRdb re-called the 5' RACE reads with MiXCR. The sample has fewer than 50,000 distinct CDR3 sequences, 7% to 8% seen once. The V gene's germline CDR1 is SEHNR and CDR2 FQNEAQ (reference sequence). Trimming took 0 bases from V and 12 from J, leaving 18 bases between them. This CDR3 has 14 residues. The sequencing sample was made of whole blood. This TCR was sampled from an adult who was a healthcare worker with PCR-confirmed SARS-CoV-2 infection or an uninfected control (not recorded which). The rearrangement links TRBV7-9 to TRBJ2-7; TRBD2 is a possible D gene (5 bases). The CDR3 region is CASSLAPRTEIWYF. CDR3 sequence (DNA): TGTGCCAGCAGCTTAGCGCCACGGACTGAGATTTGGTACTTC.